The 30 T cell receptor beta chains in this list originate from one sample, sequenced in a study of T cells in pancreatic ductal adenocarcinoma. Clones were sequenced by immunoSEQ multiplex PCR, and TCRdb holds only the in-frame ones, with some missing. The sample shows about 100,000 clones, 90% to 95% of them seen only once. The selected patients with pancreatic ductal adenocarcinoma had surgery but no neoadjuvant therapy. The sample consisted of PBMCs. Receptor source: a human donor with pancreatic ductal adenocarcinoma.

The chain combines TRBV6-6 with TRBJ2-3, with unresolved D. This CDR3 has 14 amino acids. V was clipped by 6 bases and J by 3 bases, with 13 bases between them. The germline CDR1 and CDR2 sequences are MNHNY and SVGAGI (reference sequence). CDR3 sequence (DNA): TGTGCCAGCAGCTATAGCCCCTCGACAGATACGCAGTATTTT. As protein: CASSYSPSTDTQYF.

The gene calls are TRBV30 and TRBJ1-2; possibly TRBD1 for D (5 bases). The V end lost 6 bases, the J end lost 6 bases, and 20 bases lay between the germline ends. The germline V gene has CDR1 GTSNPN and CDR2 SVGIG (reference sequence). The CDR3 has 14 residues. The CDR3 protein is CACALGGGGDGYTF. In nucleotides, the CDR3 is TGTGCCTGTGCCCTAGGTGGGGGAGGTGATGGCTACACCTTC.

In this sample, this clone turned up once. V gene TRBV18 combines with J gene TRBJ1-1; D is ambiguous. The CDR3 consists of 13 residues. CDR1 and CDR2 (germline): KGHSH, LQKENI. With 6 bases removed from V and 3 bases from J, the gap between germline ends came to 11 bases. This CDR3 is CASSPTLHTEAFF. The CDR3, as DNA: TGTGCCAGCTCGCCCACTCTCCACACTGAAGCTTTCTTT.

The V and J genes are TRBV30 and TRBJ1-4, with 9 bases lining up with TRBD1. Per germline, CDR1 GTSNPN and CDR2 SVGIG (reference sequence). The CDR3 contains 14 residues. Trimming took 7 bases from V and 6 from J; bases not matched to a gene: 9. CDR3 region: CASSTGGAYEKLFF. The DNA of the CDR3 is TGTGCCTCTTCCACAGGGGGCGCCTATGAAAAACTGTTTTTT.

This rearrangement joins TRBV6-4 to TRBJ2-6; D ambiguous. This CDR3 has 15 residues. V was cut by 4 bases and J by 1 base, with 8 bases left in between. Per germline, CDR1 MRHNA and CDR2 SNTAGT. In DNA, the CDR3 is TGTGCCAGCAGTGTAGAGGCGTCTGGGGCCAACGTCCTGACTTTC. As protein: CASSVEASGANVLTF.

This chain joins TRBV27 and TRBJ1-4; D is perhaps TRBD1 (6 bases). The germline gives CDR1 MNHEY, CDR2 SMNVEV (reference sequence). V lost 7 bases and J 0 bases, leaving 9 bases between the germline ends. The CDR3 length is 14 residues. CDR3 protein: CASKPGATNEKLFF. In nucleotides, the CDR3 is TGTGCCAGCAAACCAGGGGCAACTAATGAAAAACTGTTTTTT.

This clone has just one count. Written as DNA, the CDR3 is TGCGCCAGCAGTGCGGGACAGGGGGGAAACACTGAAGCTTTCTTT. It translates to CASSAGQGGNTEAFF. The J gene is TRBJ1-1, the V gene TRBV10-2, with 11 bases aligning to TRBD1. Germline trimming cut 4 bases from V and 2 bases from J; bases unmatched to any gene: 3. CDR1 and CDR2 (germline): WSHSY, SAAADI. This CDR3 spans 15 amino acids.

This chain uses TRBV15 with TRBJ2-1; perhaps TRBD2 as D (6 bases). The germline V and J ends were trimmed by 0 bases and 4 bases, with 13 bases remaining between them. The germline V gene has CDR1 LNHNV and CDR2 YYDKDF (reference sequence). There are 16 residues in the CDR3. The CDR3 coding sequence is TGTGCCACCAGCAGAGATAGGGCTAGCGCATACAATGAGCAGTTCTTC. It yields the protein CATSRDRASAYNEQFF.

The chain recombines TRBV7-3 with TRBJ2-5, with 12 bases fitting TRBD2. The CDR3 spans 15 residues. After removal of 4 bases from V and 5 bases from J, the junction contained 5 bases not matched to a gene. Germline V CDR1 and CDR2: SGHTA, FQGTGA. In DNA, the CDR3 is TGTGCCAGCAGCTCCGCTAGCGGGAGGGCGGAGACCCAGTACTTC. Protein: CASSSASGRAETQYF.

This chain connects TRBV4-1 to TRBJ2-7; a weak D match, TRBD2 (5 bases). Trimming took off 1 base at V and 6 bases at J, with 10 bases between the two ends. Germline CDR1 reads MGHRA; CDR2 reads YSYEKL. The CDR3 spans 13 residues. CDR3 DNA: TGCGCCAGCAGCCAAGTGGGAGTGAGCGAGCAGTACTTC. Encoded protein: CASSQVGVSEQYF.

CDR3 nucleotides: TGTGCCAGCAGCCGGGGGGGTACGGGACAGGGCAGGGGAACTGAAGCTTTCTTT. It yields the protein CASSRGGTGQGRGTEAFF. The genes are TRBV4-2 and TRBJ1-1, with 9 bases aligning to TRBD1. V lost 4 bases to trimming and J lost 5 bases; unmatched junction nucleotides: 17. This CDR3 region has 18 residues. The germline CDR1 and CDR2 sequences are LGHNA and YNFKEQ.

The chain has TRBV11-1 and TRBJ2-1, with 16 bases identical to TRBD2. The germline V gene has CDR1 SGHAT and CDR2 FQDESV (reference sequence). Germline trimming cut 5 bases from V and 7 bases from J; bases unmatched to any gene: 5. The CDR3 length is 16 residues. The CDR3 region has the DNA TGTGCCAGCAGCCTGGGACTAGCGGGGGGGGGTAATGAGCAGTTCTTC. Translation gives CASSLGLAGGGNEQFF.

The chain links TRBV4-1 to TRBJ2-1; D possibly corresponds to TRBD2 (5 bases). This CDR3 has 13 amino acids. Per germline, CDR1 MGHRA and CDR2 YSYEKL. V lost 3 bases to trimming and J lost 6 bases, with 9 bases between them. The CDR3 DNA sequence: TGCGCCAGCAGCCATACACTAGGCAATGAGCAGTTCTTC. Translating it yields CASSHTLGNEQFF.

The chain employs TRBV5-1 and TRBJ2-7; TRBD1 agrees at 8 bases. The CDR3 totals 15 residues. Germline V gene sequence: CDR1 SGHRS, CDR2 YFSETQ. V lost 4 bases and J lost 7; bases outside the gene matches: 13. CDR3 sequence reads: CASSPSPDRVGEQYF. The DNA of the CDR3 is TGCGCCAGCAGCCCTTCACCGGACAGGGTCGGGGAGCAGTACTTC.

This chain links TRBV19 with TRBJ2-7, with 7 bases matching TRBD1. This CDR3 spans 15 amino acids. CDR1 and CDR2 from the germline V gene are LNHDA and SQIVND (reference sequence). Trimming at V came to 6 bases and at J to 0 bases, leaving 8 bases not matched to a gene. The CDR3 DNA reads as TGTGCCAGTAGGGAACAGGGACAGAGCTCCTACGAGCAGTACTTC. Amino acid sequence: CASREQGQSSYEQYF. The variable domain in full, completed from reference TRBV19 and TRBJ2-7, reads DGGITQSPKYLFRKEGQNVTLSCEQNLNHDAMYWYRQDPGQGLRLIYYSQIVNDFQKGDIAEGYSVSREKKESFPLTVTSAQKNPTAFYLCASREQGQSSYEQYFGPGTRLTVT.

This chain's CDR3 is CASSSGPGQYF. CDR3 coding DNA: TGTGCCAGCAGCTCAGGCCCCGGGCAGTACTTC. The V and J genes are TRBV7-8 and TRBJ2-7; D remains unclear. Germline assignment: CDR1 SGHVS and CDR2 FQNEAQ. The V end was cut by 4 bases, the J end by 9 bases, with 10 bases between. This CDR3 spans 11 amino acids.

The chain has TRBV19 and TRBJ2-5; possible D gene TRBD1, 6 bases. Deletions cut 6 bases from V and 2 bases from J, with 10 bases between. CDR1 LNHDA and CDR2 SQIVND come from the germline V gene (reference sequence). The CDR3 is 13 residues long. CDR3 coding DNA: TGTGCCAGTAGCGCAGGGGTTCAAGAGACCCAGTACTTC. Protein: CASSAGVQETQYF.

The chain combines TRBV5-1 with TRBJ2-4, with D possibly TRBD2 on 9 matching bases. The CDR3 consists of 20 residues. Trimming stripped 4 bases from V and 2 bases from J, with 28 bases between. Germline values: CDR1 SGHRS, CDR2 YFSETQ. CDR3 bases: TGCGCCAGCAGCATCGACAGGGGTGAAGCTAGCGGGATATCCAAAAACATTCAGTACTTC. It yields the protein CASSIDRGEASGISKNIQYF.

V usage is TRBV5-1 and J usage is TRBJ2-7; D may be TRBD2 (5 bases). Deletions cut 0 bases from V and 7 bases from J, with 14 bases between. CDR3 length: 14 amino acids. Germline values: CDR1 SGHRS, CDR2 YFSETQ. The CDR3 loop is CASSLETRPGEQYF. For the CDR3, the DNA is TGCGCCAGCAGCTTGGAGACTCGTCCGGGGGAGCAGTACTTC.

V is TRBV9 and J is TRBJ1-4; 11 bases agree with TRBD1. The germline V gene has CDR1 SGDLS and CDR2 YYNGEE. The CDR3 totals 17 residues. V was pared by 4 bases and J by 7 bases, with 12 bases of the junction left unmatched. The CDR3 spells CASSQGDRGLAAEKLFF. The CDR3 DNA sequence: TGTGCCAGCAGCCAAGGGGACAGGGGGTTAGCCGCTGAAAAACTGTTTTTT.

DNA of the CDR3: TGTGCCAGCAGTTTCACGGGCGAGCAGTACTTC. Amino acids: CASSFTGEQYF. The chain is built from TRBV28 and TRBJ2-7; D remains unclear. This CDR3 is 11 amino acids long. V was shortened by 3 bases and J by 6 bases, with 6 bases between the two germline ends. Germline V CDR1 and CDR2: MDHEN, SYDVKM.

This clone is a singleton in its sample. The chain uses TRBV6-5 and TRBJ1-2; 10 bases fit TRBD1. Germline trimming cut 5 bases from V and 8 bases from J; bases unmatched to any gene: 5. The V gene's germline CDR1 is MNHEY and CDR2 SVGAGI. The CDR3 covers 13 residues. The CDR3 DNA reads TGTGCCAGCAGTAACGACAGGGGGCAGGGCTACACCTTC. The encoded protein is CASSNDRGQGYTF.

The V gene is TRBV2, the J gene TRBJ2-3; 9 bases are a match to TRBD1. V was clipped by 5 bases and J by 6 bases; unmatched bases: 12. The CDR3 extends over 16 amino acids. Germline CDR1 is SNHLY and CDR2 is FYNNEI. CDR3 nucleotide sequence: TGTGCCAGCAGTCTTCTCACAGGGGGCGCGGGTGATACGCAGTATTTT. Translation: CASSLLTGGAGDTQYF. Complete variable domain (other parts from reference TRBV2 and TRBJ2-3): EPEVTQTPSHQVTQMGQEVILRCVPISNHLYFYWYRQILGQKVEFLVSFYNNEISEKSEIFDDQFSVERPDGSNFTLKIRSTKLEDSAMYFCASSLLTGGAGDTQYFGPGTRLTVL.

The chain is built from TRBV7-6 and TRBJ2-5, with D possibly being TRBD1 (6 bases). The CDR3 is 13 amino acids. Per germline, CDR1 SGHVS and CDR2 FNYEAQ. V was shortened by 3 bases and J by 5 bases, with 10 bases between the two germline ends. The CDR3 coding sequence is TGTGCCAGCAGCTTGCAGGGGTGGGAGACCCAGTACTTC. This sequence encodes CASSLQGWETQYF.

This chain links TRBV29-1 with TRBJ2-1, with 7 bases fitting TRBD2. The trim removed 4 bases at V and 3 bases at J, leaving 6 bases unmatched. CDR3 length equals 14 residues. Germline V lookup: CDR1 SQVTM, CDR2 ANQGSEA. Here the CDR3 reads CSVVGGSGYNEQFF. The CDR3, as DNA: TGCAGCGTTGTTGGCGGGAGCGGCTACAATGAGCAGTTCTTC.

The chain is built from TRBV19 and TRBJ2-3; TRBD1 matches at 7 bases. CDR3 length equals 15 residues. V lost 3 bases and J lost 0; bases outside the gene matches: 3. Germline V gene lookup returns CDR1 LNHDA and CDR2 SQIVND (reference sequence). In nucleotides, the CDR3 is TGTGCCAGTAGTATTAAGACAGGGAGCACAGATACGCAGTATTTT. Translating it yields CASSIKTGSTDTQYF.

The CDR3 nucleotides read TGTGCCAGCAGAACGTCGGTAGCTTTGTCCGGAATATATGATGAGCAGTTCTTC. It yields the protein CASRTSVALSGIYDEQFF. The V call is TRBV7-9, the J call TRBJ2-1; D gene unclear. This CDR3 has 18 residues. Germline V gene data show CDR1 as SEHNR and CDR2 as FQNEAQ (reference sequence). Trimming pared 6 bases from V and 8 bases from J, leaving 29 bases between.

The V gene is TRBV6-6, the J gene TRBJ2-1, with D hard to call. CDR3 length: 13 amino acids. Germline V lookup: CDR1 MNHNY, CDR2 SVGAGI (reference sequence). V lost 0 bases and J 6 bases, leaving 6 bases between the germline ends. CDR3 residues: CASSYSRFNEQFF. The CDR3 region has the DNA TGTGCCAGCAGTTACTCGAGATTCAATGAGCAGTTCTTC.

CDR3 nucleotides: TGTGCCAGCAGCCCCACCGGTAAGCGGGAGAGTTACGAGCAGTACTTC. Residues: CASSPTGKRESYEQYF. The chain combines TRBV11-2 with TRBJ2-7, with 8 bases that match TRBD2. The CDR3 runs to 16 residues. V was clipped by 5 bases and J by 4 bases; unmatched bases: 13. Germline loops: CDR1 SGHAT, CDR2 FQNNGV.

This rearrangement joins TRBV18 to TRBJ2-7; TRBD2 might be the D (5 bases). The V end lost 4 bases, the J end lost 2 bases, and 12 bases lay between the germline ends. CDR3 size: 14 residues. CDR1 and CDR2 from the germline V gene are KGHSH and LQKENI. This CDR3 reads CASSLLDSTYEQYF. The CDR3, as DNA: TGTGCCAGCTCACTGCTGGACTCGACCTACGAGCAGTACTTC.